The 3 T cell receptor beta chains listed next were all sequenced from one sample in a study of blood T cell repertoires in COVID-19 (dated by TCRdb to about 2020). The receptor library was made with the immunoSEQ multiplex PCR assay. TCRdb mirrors the immuneACCESS table, restricted to in-frame sequences. Some clones are absent from its copies; in checked studies, under half trace to an unresolved V gene, and the reason for the others is unknown. The sample profile shows hundreds of thousands of clones; 85% to 90% of them were found once. Clones ranked in the top ten supply approximately 2.5% of the sample. Input material: PBMCs or T cells enriched from blood (not recorded which). The origin of the receptors is a woman in her late teens or twenties who had recovered from COVID-19.

The rearrangement uses TRBV10-3 and TRBJ2-7; the match to TRBD1 covers 11 bases. This CDR3 is 14 amino acids long. The J segment lost 2 bases and the V segment lost 10 bases, leaving 7 bases of the junction unmatched. The germline V gene encodes CDR1 ENHRY and CDR2 SYGVKD. This chain's CDR3 is CATWGQGETYEQYF. Written as DNA, the CDR3 is TGTGCCACCTGGGGACAGGGGGAAACCTACGAGCAGTACTTC.

CDR3 amino acids: CASSKGLAGGGSYNEQFF. The CDR3 DNA follows: TGTGCCAGCAGCAAGGGACTAGCGGGGGGTGGGTCCTACAATGAGCAGTTCTTC. This rearrangement joins TRBV7-9 to TRBJ2-1, with 15 bases lining up with TRBD2. The germline CDR1 and CDR2 sequences are SEHNR and FQNEAQ (reference sequence). The CDR3 is 18 amino acids. With 5 bases clipped from V and 1 base from J, the junction kept 6 bases outside the gene matches.

The chain uses TRBV5-1 and TRBJ2-1, with 8 bases fitting TRBD2. The CDR3 is 16 amino acids. Germline loops: CDR1 SGHRS, CDR2 YFSETQ. V lost 4 bases and J lost 7; bases outside the gene matches: 13. CDR3 sequence (DNA): TGCGCCAGCAGCCCACCCGGGACGGGGGGGCAGAATGAGCAGTTCTTC. Its protein product is CASSPPGTGGQNEQFF.